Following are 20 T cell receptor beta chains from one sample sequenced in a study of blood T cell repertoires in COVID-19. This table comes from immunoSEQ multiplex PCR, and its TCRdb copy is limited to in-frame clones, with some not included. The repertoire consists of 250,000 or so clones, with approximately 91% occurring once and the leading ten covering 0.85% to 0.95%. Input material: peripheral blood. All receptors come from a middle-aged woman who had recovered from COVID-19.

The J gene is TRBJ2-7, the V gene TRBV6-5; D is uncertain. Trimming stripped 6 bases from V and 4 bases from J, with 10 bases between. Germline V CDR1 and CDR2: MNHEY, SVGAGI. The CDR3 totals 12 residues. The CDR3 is CASRAEDYEQYF. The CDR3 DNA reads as TGTGCCAGCAGGGCGGAAGATTACGAGCAGTACTTC.

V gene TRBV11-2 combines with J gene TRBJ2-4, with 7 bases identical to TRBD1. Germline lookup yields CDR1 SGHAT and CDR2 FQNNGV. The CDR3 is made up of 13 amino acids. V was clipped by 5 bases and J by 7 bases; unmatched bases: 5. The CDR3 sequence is CASSQGQPNIQYF. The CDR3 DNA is TGTGCCAGCAGCCAGGGACAGCCGAACATTCAGTACTTC.

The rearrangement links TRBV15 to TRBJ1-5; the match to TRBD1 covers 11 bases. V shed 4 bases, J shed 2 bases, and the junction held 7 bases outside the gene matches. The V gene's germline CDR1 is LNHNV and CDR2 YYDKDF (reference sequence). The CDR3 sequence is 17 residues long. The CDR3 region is CATSTRDRGIGNQPQHF. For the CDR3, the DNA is TGTGCCACCAGCACACGGGACAGGGGGATAGGCAATCAGCCCCAGCATTTT.

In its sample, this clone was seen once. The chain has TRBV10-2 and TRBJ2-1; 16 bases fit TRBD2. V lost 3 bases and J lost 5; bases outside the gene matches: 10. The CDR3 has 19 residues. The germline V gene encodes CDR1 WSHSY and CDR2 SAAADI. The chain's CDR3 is CASSERGTGLAGGDNEQFF. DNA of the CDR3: TGCGCCAGCAGTGAAAGGGGGACGGGACTAGCGGGAGGGGACAATGAGCAGTTCTTC.

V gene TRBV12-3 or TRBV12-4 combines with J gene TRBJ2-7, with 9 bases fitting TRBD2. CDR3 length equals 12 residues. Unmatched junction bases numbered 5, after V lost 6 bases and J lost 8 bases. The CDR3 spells CASSLGTSKQYF. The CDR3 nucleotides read TGTGCCAGCAGCCTCGGGACTAGCAAGCAGTACTTC.

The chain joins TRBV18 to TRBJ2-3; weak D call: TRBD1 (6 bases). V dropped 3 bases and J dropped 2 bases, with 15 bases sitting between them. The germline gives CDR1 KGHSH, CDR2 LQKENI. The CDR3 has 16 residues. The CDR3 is CASSPTGTPNTDTQYF. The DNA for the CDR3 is TGTGCCAGCTCACCTACCGGGACACCCAACACAGATACGCAGTATTTT.

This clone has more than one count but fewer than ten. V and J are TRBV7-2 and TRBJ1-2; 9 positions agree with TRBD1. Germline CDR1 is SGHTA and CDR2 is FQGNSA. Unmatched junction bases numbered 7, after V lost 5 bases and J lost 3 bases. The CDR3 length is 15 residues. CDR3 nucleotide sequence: TGTGCCAGCAGCCCACTGGACAGGGGCGACTATGGCTACACCTTC. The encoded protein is CASSPLDRGDYGYTF.

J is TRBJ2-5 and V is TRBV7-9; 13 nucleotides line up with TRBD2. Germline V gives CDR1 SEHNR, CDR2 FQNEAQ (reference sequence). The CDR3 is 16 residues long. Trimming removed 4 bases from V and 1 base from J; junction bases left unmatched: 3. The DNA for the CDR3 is TGTGCCAGCAGCTCACTAGCGGGAGGGCCCCAAGAGACCCAGTACTTC. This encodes CASSSLAGGPQETQYF.

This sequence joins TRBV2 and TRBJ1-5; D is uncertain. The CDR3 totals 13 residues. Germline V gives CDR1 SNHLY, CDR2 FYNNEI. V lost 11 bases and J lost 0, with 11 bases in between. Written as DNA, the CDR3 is TGTGCCGGAAGACTGAATAGCAATCAGCCCCAGCATTTT. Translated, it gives CAGRLNSNQPQHF.

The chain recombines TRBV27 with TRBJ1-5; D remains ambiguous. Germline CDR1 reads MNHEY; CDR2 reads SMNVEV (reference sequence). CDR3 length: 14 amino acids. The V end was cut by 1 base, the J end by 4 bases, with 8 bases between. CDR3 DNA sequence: TGTGCCAGCAGTTTATTGGGCGGGAATCAGCCCCAGCATTTT. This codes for CASSLLGGNQPQHF.

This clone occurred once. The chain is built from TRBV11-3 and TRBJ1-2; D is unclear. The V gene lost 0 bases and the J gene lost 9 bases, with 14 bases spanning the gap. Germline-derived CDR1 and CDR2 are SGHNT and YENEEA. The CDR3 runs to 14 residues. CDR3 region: CASSLDRTVVRYTF. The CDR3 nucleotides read TGTGCCAGCAGCTTAGATCGCACAGTCGTCCGCTACACCTTC.

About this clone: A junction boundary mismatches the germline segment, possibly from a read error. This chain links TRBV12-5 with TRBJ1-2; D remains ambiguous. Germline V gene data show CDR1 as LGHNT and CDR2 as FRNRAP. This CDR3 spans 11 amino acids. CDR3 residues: CASGSNYGYTF. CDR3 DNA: TGTGCTAGTGGTTCTAATTATGGCTACACCTTC.

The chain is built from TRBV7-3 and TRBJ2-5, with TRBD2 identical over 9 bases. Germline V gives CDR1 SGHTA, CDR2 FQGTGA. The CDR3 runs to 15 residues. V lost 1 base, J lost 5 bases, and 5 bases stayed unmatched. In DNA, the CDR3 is TGTGCCAGCAGCTTAATGGGACTAGCTGGGGAGACCCAGTACTTC. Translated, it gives CASSLMGLAGETQYF.

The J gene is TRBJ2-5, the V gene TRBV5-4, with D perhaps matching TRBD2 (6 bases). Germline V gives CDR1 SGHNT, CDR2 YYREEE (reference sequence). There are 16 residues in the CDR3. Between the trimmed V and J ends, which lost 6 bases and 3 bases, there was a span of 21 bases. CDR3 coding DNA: TGTGCCAGCAACCACTATGGGGGAGGCACCGAAGAGACCCAGTACTTC. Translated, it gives CASNHYGGGTEETQYF.

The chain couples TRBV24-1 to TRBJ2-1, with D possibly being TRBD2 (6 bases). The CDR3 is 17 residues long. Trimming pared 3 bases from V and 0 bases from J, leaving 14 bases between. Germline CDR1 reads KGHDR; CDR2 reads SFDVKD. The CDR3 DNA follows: TGTGCCACCAGTGATGAAGGTTCGCGGGGCTCCTACAATGAGCAGTTCTTC. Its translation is CATSDEGSRGSYNEQFF.

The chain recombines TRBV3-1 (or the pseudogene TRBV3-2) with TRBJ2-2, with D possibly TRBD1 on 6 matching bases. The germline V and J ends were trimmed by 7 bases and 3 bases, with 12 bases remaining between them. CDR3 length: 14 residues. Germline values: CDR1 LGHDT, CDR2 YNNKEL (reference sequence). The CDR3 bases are TGTGCCAGCATCCAGAACAGGGACACCGGGGAGCTGTTTTTT. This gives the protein CASIQNRDTGELFF.

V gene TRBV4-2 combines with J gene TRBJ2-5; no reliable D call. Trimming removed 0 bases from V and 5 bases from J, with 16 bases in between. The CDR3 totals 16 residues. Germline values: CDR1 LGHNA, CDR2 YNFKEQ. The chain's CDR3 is CASSQDLTLSWETQYF. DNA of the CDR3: TGTGCCAGCAGCCAAGATTTAACCCTTAGCTGGGAGACCCAGTACTTC.

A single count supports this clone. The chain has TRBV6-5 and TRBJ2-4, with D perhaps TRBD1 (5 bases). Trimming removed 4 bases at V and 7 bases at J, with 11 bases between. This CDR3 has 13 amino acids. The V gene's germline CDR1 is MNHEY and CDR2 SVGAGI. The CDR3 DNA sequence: TGTGCCAGCAGTTCCGTGGCAGGGAACATTCAGTACTTC. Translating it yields CASSSVAGNIQYF.

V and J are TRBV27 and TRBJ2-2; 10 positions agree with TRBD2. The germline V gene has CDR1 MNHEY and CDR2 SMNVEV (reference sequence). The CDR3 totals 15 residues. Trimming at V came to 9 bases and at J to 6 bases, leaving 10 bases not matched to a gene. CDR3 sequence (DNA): TGTGCCAGTCGGGCTGGGACTAGCGTCGCCGGGGAGCTGTTTTTT. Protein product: CASRAGTSVAGELFF.

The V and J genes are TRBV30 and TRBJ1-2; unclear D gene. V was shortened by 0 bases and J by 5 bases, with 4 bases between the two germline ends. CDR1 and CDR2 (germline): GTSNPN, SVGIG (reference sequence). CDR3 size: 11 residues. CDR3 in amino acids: CAWSVGYGYTF. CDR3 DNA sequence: TGTGCCTGGAGTGTCGGTTATGGCTACACCTTC.